Listed here is a single T cell receptor (beta chain). What it binds is not known. Excluded: other autoimmune disease, uncontrolled infection, pregnancy or lactation. From RNA, the CDR3 regions of TCR beta chains were amplified and sequenced. First-round RT-PCR relied on HTBI primers, and a second-round multiplex PCR came next. TCRdb reprocessed the multiplex PCR reads via MiXCR and lists one record per CDR3 protein. In the table there are 200,000 to 300,000 distinct CDR3 sequences, less than 55% of which are singletons. The data are from a study of Graves' ophthalmopathy and Graves' hyperthyroidism. Regarding the study as a whole: Most expanded thyroid clonotypes above 0.001 frequency also appeared in blood. Ophthalmopathy cases were distinguished from stable hyperthyroidism by a 13-signature model, reaching about 90% sensitivity and around 81% specificity.

Per the germline V gene, CDR1 is SNHLY and CDR2 is FYNNEI. The CDR3 runs to 11 residues. Trimming shortened V by 6 bases and J by 5 bases, and 8 bases separated the two germline ends. The clonotype originates from an adult man with Graves' ophthalmopathy. The chain is built from TRBV2 and TRBJ2-7, with D unclear. The sample taken for sequencing was peripheral blood. This chain's CDR3 is CASRGPDEQYF. The CDR3 nucleotides read TGTGCCAGCAGAGGACCTGACGAGCAGTACTTC.